These 28 T cell receptor beta chains share one sample of origin, sequenced in a study of molecular identifiers for immune sequencing clone quantification. TCRdb recomputed calls from the PCR reads with MiXCR, one row per CDR3 protein. The sample contains around 460,000 distinct CDR3 sequences, 20% to 25% of which appear only once. The sequencing input was naive CD8+ T cells from blood, with Jurkat cell RNA spiked in. As to subset: FACS-sorted CD8+CD4-CCR7+CD45RA+ naive T cells. The receptors here all came from a human donor in good health. Some libraries in this study had Jurkat cell RNA spiked in.

This clonotype was counted many times. DNA of the CDR3: TGTGCCAGCAGCTTAGCGCTTGGAGGGGCGGATACGCAGTATTTT. This sequence encodes CASSLALGGADTQYF. The chain is built from TRBV7-9 and TRBJ2-3; the D gene is possibly TRBD2 (6 bases). Germline loops: CDR1 SEHNR, CDR2 FQNEAQ (reference sequence). The CDR3 consists of 15 residues. V gave up 0 bases and J gave up 6 bases, with 13 bases separating them.

This clonotype was found many times. The genes are TRBV9 and TRBJ1-1; possible D gene TRBD1, 5 bases. The V and J ends lost 4 bases and 2 bases respectively, with 15 bases between them. The CDR3 length is 15 residues. Looked up from germline, CDR1 is SGDLS and CDR2 is YYNGEE. CDR3 sequence: CASSPEGHLNTEAFF. CDR3 nucleotide sequence: TGTGCCAGCAGCCCTGAAGGACACCTAAACACTGAAGCTTTCTTT.

The V gene is TRBV27, the J gene TRBJ2-7, with D possibly being TRBD2 (6 bases). The ends were cut back, 4 bases at V and 1 base at J, with 11 bases in the middle. Per germline, CDR1 MNHEY and CDR2 SMNVEV (reference sequence). The length of the CDR3 is 14 residues. The CDR3 bases are TGTGCCAGCAGTTACCAGGGACTTTCCTACGAGCAGTACTTC. Translating gives CASSYQGLSYEQYF.

In the case of this clonotype: A junction end diverges from the germline sequence, so it may reflect a read error. The V gene is TRBV28, the J gene TRBJ2-7, with no clear D. The germline V gene has CDR1 MDHEN and CDR2 SYDVKM. The CDR3 spans 16 residues. Written as DNA, the CDR3 is TGTGCCGGCAGTTTACCAGACGGAGACCTGTCCTACGAGCAGTACTTC. Amino acid sequence: CAGSLPDGDLSYEQYF. The full variable domain, rest sourced from reference TRBV28 and TRBJ2-7, is DVKVTQSSRYLVKRTGEKVFLECVQDMDHENMFWYRQDPGLGLRLIYFSYDVKMKEKGDIPEGYSVSREKKERFSLILESASTNQTSMYLCAGSLPDGDLSYEQYFGPGTRLTVT.

This clonotype occurred many times. V gene TRBV14 combines with J gene TRBJ2-3; maybe TRBD2 (7 bases). The CDR3 runs to 17 residues. Trimming shortened V by 0 bases and J by 2 bases, and 15 bases separated the two germline ends. In germline, CDR1 is SGHDN, CDR2 FVKESK. This CDR3 is CASSQDPGGHFTDTQYF. DNA of the CDR3: TGTGCCAGCAGCCAAGATCCCGGGGGGCACTTCACAGATACGCAGTATTTT.

This clonotype occurred many times. The chain carries TRBV5-6 and TRBJ1-5, with D possibly matching TRBD1 (6 bases). Germline V lookup: CDR1 SGHDT, CDR2 YYEEEE. V lost 1 base and J lost 2, with 22 bases in between. This CDR3 has 19 amino acids. The CDR3 loop is CASSLFGGGLVGGNQPQHF. The DNA for the CDR3 is TGTGCCAGCAGCTTGTTTGGTGGGGGGCTAGTCGGTGGCAATCAGCCCCAGCATTTT.

This clonotype has at least ten counts. The genes are TRBV15 and TRBJ2-3; D is perhaps TRBD1 or TRBD2 (5 bases each). Deletions cut 5 bases from V and 6 bases from J, with 12 bases between. Germline V gives CDR1 LNHNV, CDR2 YYDKDF (reference sequence). There are 13 residues in the CDR3. The CDR3 coding sequence is TGTGCCACCAGCCCAGAGGGGTTCGATACGCAGTATTTT. It codes for CATSPEGFDTQYF.

This clonotype occurred many times. The chain has TRBV7-2 and TRBJ1-1, with TRBD1 matching over 7 bases. CDR3 length equals 16 residues. V trimming: 3 bases; J trimming: 0 bases; junction bases outside the gene matches: 7. Per the germline V gene, CDR1 is SGHTA and CDR2 is FQGNSA. For the CDR3, the DNA is TGTGCCAGCAGCTTCGACAGGGATAAAATGAACACTGAAGCTTTCTTT. It yields the protein CASSFDRDKMNTEAFF.

This clonotype was recorded at least ten times. This chain joins TRBV7-6 and TRBJ2-3; D not resolved. Between the trimmed V and J ends, which lost 2 bases and 1 base, there was a span of 7 bases. The CDR3 is made up of 14 amino acids. Germline V lookup: CDR1 SGHVS, CDR2 FNYEAQ. The CDR3 spells CASSLRSGTDTQYF. The CDR3 nucleotides read TGTGCCAGCAGCTTAAGATCCGGCACAGATACGCAGTATTTT.

This clonotype was picked up a small number of times. The chain is built from TRBV13 and TRBJ1-1; a possible D gene is TRBD1 (5 bases). Trimming took 3 bases from V and 3 from J, leaving 20 bases between them. Germline V gene data show CDR1 as PRHDT and CDR2 as FYEKMQ (reference sequence). The CDR3 runs to 17 residues. CDR3 coding DNA: TGTGCCAGCAGCTTTAGTCTTACCGGGACTTTATACACTGAAGCTTTCTTT. As protein: CASSFSLTGTLYTEAFF.

This clonotype was seen at least ten times. The genes are TRBV9 and TRBJ1-1, with 7 positions matching TRBD1. The CDR3 covers 16 residues. Germline V gene lookup returns CDR1 SGDLS and CDR2 YYNGEE. V gave up 4 bases and J gave up 0 bases; unmatched junction bases: 9. CDR3 nucleotide sequence: TGTGCCAGCAGCCGGTTCGGACAGGACATGAACACTGAAGCTTTCTTT. Translation: CASSRFGQDMNTEAFF.

This clonotype has only a few counts. This chain connects TRBV7-9 to TRBJ2-7, with unresolved D. Trimming pared 4 bases from V and 3 bases from J, leaving 7 bases between. The CDR3 loop spans 12 amino acids. The V gene's germline CDR1 is SEHNR and CDR2 FQNEAQ (reference sequence). CDR3 region: CASSSLNYEQYF. CDR3 DNA: TGTGCCAGCAGCTCCCTCAACTACGAGCAGTACTTC.

Concerning this clonotype: The CDR3 does not end in the conserved phenylalanine or tryptophan, so this is likely a read error. The chain joins TRBV24-1 to TRBJ2-5, with D unclear. Germline CDR1 KGHDR, CDR2 SFDVKD. This CDR3 comprises 13 residues. Trimming cost V 5 bases and J 4 bases, with 10 bases left between them. The CDR3 loop reads CATSGPAGETQYL. CDR3 DNA: TGTGCCACCAGTGGGCCAGCCGGAGAGACCCAGTACCTC.

This clonotype was observed once. For the CDR3, the DNA is TGCGCCAGCAGCCCTAGTTCCCCGACCGACAGGGACTCCTATAATTCACCCCTCCACTTT. Its protein is CASSPSSPTDRDSYNSPLHF. The chain links TRBV4-3 to TRBJ1-6; 7 positions match TRBD1. V shed 4 bases, J shed 0 bases, and the junction held 15 bases outside the gene matches. Germline values: CDR1 LGHNA, CDR2 YSLEER. The CDR3 sequence is 20 residues long.

This clonotype was observed many times. The V gene is TRBV6-2 or TRBV6-3, the J gene TRBJ2-5, with D maybe TRBD1 (6 bases). Deletions cut 4 bases from V and 0 bases from J, with 9 bases between. CDR3 length: 14 amino acids. CDR1 is MNHEY and CDR2 is SVGEGT in the germline V gene. CDR3 in amino acids: CASSSDRYQETQYF. Here the CDR3 DNA reads TGTGCCAGCAGTTCAGACAGGTACCAAGAGACCCAGTACTTC.

V is TRBV20-1 and J is TRBJ2-7; D uncertain. Per germline, CDR1 DFQATT and CDR2 SNEGSKA (reference sequence). Trimming took 0 bases from V and 4 from J, leaving 16 bases between them. This CDR3 has 15 residues. DNA of the CDR3: TGCAGTGCTAGAGATTTTGTTCTAGGCTCTTACGAGCAGTACTTC. Translated, it gives CSARDFVLGSYEQYF.

This clonotype was seen ten or more times. The genes are TRBV29-1 and TRBJ2-5; 7 bases fit TRBD1. In germline, CDR1 is SQVTM, CDR2 ANQGSEA. Trimming at V came to 7 bases and at J to 4 bases, leaving 9 bases not matched to a gene. The CDR3 consists of 13 residues. CDR3 DNA: TGCAGCGCGAACGGACAGGTCGGAGAGACCCAGTACTTC. Amino acid sequence: CSANGQVGETQYF.

To note about this clonotype: A read error is likely, as this CDR3 ends without the conserved phenylalanine or tryptophan. The chain is built from TRBV6-2 or TRBV6-3 and TRBJ2-7; D is undetermined. The CDR3 runs to 11 residues. Trimming removed 6 bases from V and 2 bases from J, with 5 bases in between. CDR1 and CDR2 (germline): MNHEY, SVGEGT. CDR3 DNA sequence: TGTGCCAGCAGGACTGCCTACGAGCAGTACCTC. This translates into CASRTAYEQYL.

Of note for this clonotype: Since a much larger clone is just one base distant, this may be a read error. The rearrangement links TRBV7-2 to TRBJ2-1; 11 bases are a match to TRBD1. The CDR3 loop spans 17 amino acids. Germline V gene lookup returns CDR1 SGHTA and CDR2 FQGNSA. J lost 12 bases, V lost 3 bases, and 16 bases had no gene match. This CDR3 is CASSFRYGQGATDGQFF. The CDR3 nucleotides read TGTGCCAGCAGCTTCCGTTACGGACAGGGGGCGACAGATGGGCAGTTCTTC.

Regarding this clonotype: One base away lies a much larger clone, so this may be a sequencing read error. V is TRBV10-3 and J is TRBJ2-5; D uncertain. Germline-derived CDR1 and CDR2 are ENHRY and SYGVKD. The CDR3 is made up of 13 amino acids. The CDR3 DNA is TGTGCCATCAGTGTAGTCAGCCAAGAGACCCGGTACTTC. Encoded protein: CAISVVSQETRYF.

The rearrangement uses TRBV9 and TRBJ1-4; 11 bases map to TRBD1. Germline V gene data show CDR1 as SGDLS and CDR2 as YYNGEE. The CDR3 runs to 15 residues. J gave up 7 bases and V 3 bases, and 5 bases lay outside the gene matches. The CDR3 DNA follows: TGTGCCAGCAGCGCCGGACAGGGGGCGGGTGAAAAACTGTTTTTT. Residues: CASSAGQGAGEKLFF.

Many counts were recorded for this clonotype. The rearrangement joins TRBV27 to TRBJ1-4; possibly TRBD1 for D (6 bases). The CDR3 contains 15 residues. The germline V gene has CDR1 MNHEY and CDR2 SMNVEV (reference sequence). Trimming shortened V by 4 bases and J by 7 bases, and 16 bases separated the two germline ends. The CDR3 nucleotides read TGTGCCAGCAGTTCCCGGACCCCCAGGGGTGAAAAACTGTTTTTT. Its protein is CASSSRTPRGEKLFF.

This clonotype has a handful of counts. This CDR3 reads CASSLRQADLSNTGELFF. The CDR3, as DNA: TGTGCCAGCAGCTTGCGGCAGGCCGACCTTTCGAACACCGGGGAGCTGTTTTTT. The chain uses TRBV11-3 and TRBJ2-2; D gene unclear. Germline-derived CDR1 and CDR2 are SGHNT and YENEEA. V lost 3 bases and J 0 bases, leaving 17 bases between the germline ends. CDR3 length: 18 amino acids.

This clonotype showed up many times. V gene TRBV20-1 combines with J gene TRBJ2-3; D remains unclear. This CDR3 is built from 15 residues. V gave up 0 bases and J gave up 1 base, with 11 bases separating them. CDR1 DFQATT and CDR2 SNEGSKA come from the germline V gene (reference sequence). DNA of the CDR3: TGCAGTGCTAGAGATCTTCCAGGCGGCACAGATACGCAGTATTTT. Its translation is CSARDLPGGTDTQYF.

Details on this clonotype: At one end, the junction sequence differs from germline, possibly due to a read error. V is TRBV19 and J is TRBJ1-5, with TRBD1 as a possible D gene (5 bases). CDR1 LNHDA and CDR2 SQIVND come from the germline V gene (reference sequence). The CDR3 is 15 residues long. CDR3 residues: CASSITGGVGQPQHF. The DNA for the CDR3 is TGTGCCAGTAGTATAACCGGGGGAGTGGGCCAGCCACAGCATTTT.

The V gene is TRBV30, the J gene TRBJ2-1; D not resolved. V was trimmed by 0 bases and J by 9 bases, leaving 9 bases between them. Per germline, CDR1 GTSNPN and CDR2 SVGIG (reference sequence). The CDR3 is made up of 12 amino acids. CDR3 sequence: CAWSVGFSEQFF. In nucleotides, the CDR3 is TGTGCCTGGAGTGTAGGGTTTAGTGAGCAGTTCTTC.

This clonotype was seen many times. Its ends do not fully match the called genes, so a read error is possible. The chain carries TRBV12-3 or TRBV12-4 and TRBJ1-1; 7 bases fit TRBD1. There are 14 residues in the CDR3. In DNA, the CDR3 is TGCGCCAGCAGCTTGGGGACAGTTAACACTGAAGCTTTCTTT. This translates into CASSLGTVNTEAFF.

This clonotype was detected many times. The gene calls are TRBV6-6 and TRBJ2-5; D is perhaps TRBD1 (6 bases). The CDR3 has 13 residues. The germline CDR1 and CDR2 sequences are MNHNY and SVGAGI (reference sequence). V lost 8 bases and J lost 5, with 15 bases in between. CDR3 sequence (DNA): TGTGCCAGCGGAGACAGGTTGCAGGAGACCCAGTACTTC. Amino acids: CASGDRLQETQYF.